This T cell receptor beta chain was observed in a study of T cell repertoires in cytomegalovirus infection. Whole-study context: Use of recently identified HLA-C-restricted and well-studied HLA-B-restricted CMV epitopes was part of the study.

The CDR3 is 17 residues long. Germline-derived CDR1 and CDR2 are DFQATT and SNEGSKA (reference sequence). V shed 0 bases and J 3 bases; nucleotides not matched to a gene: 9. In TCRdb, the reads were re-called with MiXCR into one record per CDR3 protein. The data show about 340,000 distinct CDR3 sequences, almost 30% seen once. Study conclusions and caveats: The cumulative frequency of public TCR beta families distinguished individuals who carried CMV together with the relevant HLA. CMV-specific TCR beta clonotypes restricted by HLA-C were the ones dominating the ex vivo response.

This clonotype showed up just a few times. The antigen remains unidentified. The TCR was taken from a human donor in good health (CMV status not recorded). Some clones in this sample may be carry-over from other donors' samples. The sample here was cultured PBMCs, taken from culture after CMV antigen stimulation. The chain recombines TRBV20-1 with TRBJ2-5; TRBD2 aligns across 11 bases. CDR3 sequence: CSARDEASGRPKETQYF. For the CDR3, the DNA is TGCAGTGCTAGAGATGAGGCTAGCGGGAGGCCGAAAGAGACCCAGTACTTC.